The rows below give T cell receptor beta chains drawn from one sample of a study of blood T cell repertoires in COVID-19. Assay used: immunoSEQ multiplex PCR; TCRdb lists only in-frame clones, some missing. This table has approximately 31,000 clones, 90% to 95% appearing once. Sequences were obtained from peripheral blood. These receptors were obtained from a human donor in a cohort sampled during active COVID-19. Both conserved end residues are part of each CDR3. The D gene is left open where the match is weak. Clone size, where shown, is once, few, many, or a class for clones that have expanded.

abundance: .; v_gene: TRBV7-9; j_gene: TRBJ1-1; d_gene: .; CDR3nt: TGTGCCAGCAGCTTGGAGGGCGGCACTGAAGCTTTCTTT; CDR3aa: CASSLEGGTEAFF
abundance: .; v_gene: TRBV11-2; j_gene: TRBJ2-7; d_gene: .; CDR3nt: TGTGCCAGCAGCCGCCTTCAGGGAGGCTACGAGCAGTACTTC; CDR3aa: CASSRLQGGYEQYF
abundance: .; v_gene: TRBV2; j_gene: TRBJ2-1; d_gene: .; CDR3nt: TGTGCCAGCAGTAACGTAGAGTCGAGTTACAATGAGCAGTTCTTC; CDR3aa: CASSNVESSYNEQFF
abundance: .; v_gene: TRBV6-5; j_gene: TRBJ1-1; d_gene: TRBD1; CDR3nt: TGTGCCAGCAGGGACAGGGGGCTGACTGAAGCTTTCTTT; CDR3aa: CASRDRGLTEAFF
abundance: .; v_gene: TRBV5-5; j_gene: TRBJ2-3; d_gene: .; CDR3nt: TGTGCCAGCAGCCAGGGATCAGATACGCAGTATTTT; CDR3aa: CASSQGSDTQYF
abundance: once; v_gene: TRBV5-5; j_gene: TRBJ2-3; d_gene: TRBD1; CDR3nt: TGTGCCAGCAGCTTGCGGCAGGGGGGCACAGATACGCAGTATTTT; CDR3aa: CASSLRQGGTDTQYF
abundance: few; v_gene: TRBV19; j_gene: TRBJ1-1; d_gene: .; CDR3nt: TGTGCCAGTAGTATATACCTAACGGACAGCGAAGCTTTCTTT; CDR3aa: CASSIYLTDSEAFF
abundance: .; v_gene: TRBV4-1; j_gene: TRBJ2-7; d_gene: .; CDR3nt: TGCGCCAGCAGCCCGGACACCTCCTACGAGCAGTACTTC; CDR3aa: CASSPDTSYEQYF
abundance: once; v_gene: TRBV6-5; j_gene: TRBJ1-4; d_gene: .; CDR3nt: TGTGCCAGCAGCAAACGGGGAAGCATGCCTGAAAAACTGTTTTTT; CDR3aa: CASSKRGSMPEKLFF
abundance: .; v_gene: TRBV5-8; j_gene: TRBJ2-3; d_gene: TRBD2; CDR3nt: TGTGCCAGCAGCTTGTCAAGCGGGAGGTCAGATACGCAGTATTTT; CDR3aa: CASSLSSGRSDTQYF
abundance: .; v_gene: TRBV6-4; j_gene: TRBJ1-3; d_gene: .; CDR3nt: TGTGCCAGCAGTGGGCCTACAGGCTGGGGCACCATATATTTT; CDR3aa: CASSGPTGWGTIYF
abundance: .; v_gene: TRBV5-4; j_gene: TRBJ1-3; d_gene: TRBD1; CDR3nt: TGTGCCAGCAGCTCTCTTGCGACAGGGAAGGCTGGAAACACCATATATTTT; CDR3aa: CASSSLATGKAGNTIYF
abundance: .; v_gene: TRBV5-1; j_gene: TRBJ2-2; d_gene: TRBD1; CDR3nt: TGCGCCAGCAGGCAGGGGGCCTCCACCGGGGAGCTGTTTTTT; CDR3aa: CASRQGASTGELFF
abundance: .; v_gene: TRBV19; j_gene: TRBJ2-7; d_gene: TRBD1; CDR3nt: TGTGCCAGTAGTCCCGGGACAGGCTCCTACGAGCAGTACTTC; CDR3aa: CASSPGTGSYEQYF
abundance: .; v_gene: TRBV6-1; j_gene: TRBJ2-1; d_gene: .; CDR3nt: TGTGCCAGCAGTGATACAGTGAGCTCCTACAATGAGCAGTTCTTC; CDR3aa: CASSDTVSSYNEQFF
abundance: .; v_gene: TRBV29-1; j_gene: TRBJ2-7; d_gene: TRBD1; CDR3nt: TGCAGCGTGACACCCCAGGACAGGTACGAGCAGTACTTC; CDR3aa: CSVTPQDRYEQYF
abundance: .; v_gene: TRBV7-9; j_gene: TRBJ2-1; d_gene: .; CDR3nt: TGTGCCAGCAGCTTAGGTATCCAGGGGTACAATGAGCAGTTCTTC; CDR3aa: CASSLGIQGYNEQFF
abundance: .; v_gene: TRBV4-1; j_gene: TRBJ1-4; d_gene: TRBD1; CDR3nt: TGCGCCAGCAGCCACGGACAGGGGGCCTTCTCAACTAATGAAAAACTGTTTTTT; CDR3aa: CASSHGQGAFSTNEKLFF
abundance: .; v_gene: TRBV29-1; j_gene: TRBJ2-5; d_gene: .; CDR3nt: TGCAGCGTTGGCAGCGGAGAGACCCAGTACTTC; CDR3aa: CSVGSGETQYF
abundance: .; v_gene: TRBV27; j_gene: TRBJ2-7; d_gene: TRBD1; CDR3nt: TGTGCCAGCACCATGTCCCGGGACAGGGGGCGGGAGCAGTACTTC; CDR3aa: CASTMSRDRGREQYF
abundance: .; v_gene: TRBV11-3; j_gene: TRBJ2-7; d_gene: TRBD1; CDR3nt: TGTGCCAGCAGCTTGGGACAGAACTACGAGCAGTACTTC; CDR3aa: CASSLGQNYEQYF
abundance: .; v_gene: TRBV7-2; j_gene: TRBJ2-7; d_gene: .; CDR3nt: TGTGCCAGCGCAGACGGGACACTCTACGAGCAGTACTTC; CDR3aa: CASADGTLYEQYF
abundance: .; v_gene: TRBV5-1; j_gene: TRBJ2-7; d_gene: TRBD2; CDR3nt: TGCGCCAGCAGCCCCGTCGGGGGAGGGACCTACGAGCAGTACTTC; CDR3aa: CASSPVGGGTYEQYF
abundance: .; v_gene: TRBV11-2; j_gene: TRBJ2-1; d_gene: TRBD2; CDR3nt: TGTGCCAGCAGCTTAGCAGTAGCGGGCTTAACCTACAATGAGCAGTTCTTC; CDR3aa: CASSLAVAGLTYNEQFF
abundance: .; v_gene: TRBV7-9; j_gene: TRBJ2-7; d_gene: .; CDR3nt: TGTGCCAGCAGCCCGTCCCTAACCGGGACACAAGAGCAGTACTTC; CDR3aa: CASSPSLTGTQEQYF
abundance: once; v_gene: TRBV30; j_gene: TRBJ1-1; d_gene: .; CDR3nt: TGTGCCTGGAGTGTACGGGGGGTTACTGAAGCTTTCTTT; CDR3aa: CAWSVRGVTEAFF
abundance: .; v_gene: TRBV2; j_gene: TRBJ1-5; d_gene: .; CDR3nt: TGTGCCAGCAGCGACAGCCGGAGTCAGCCCCAGCATTTT; CDR3aa: CASSDSRSQPQHF
abundance: .; v_gene: TRBV30; j_gene: TRBJ2-1; d_gene: .; CDR3nt: TGTGCCTGGAGTGTACAACCGGGAGTTGAGCAGTTCTTC; CDR3aa: CAWSVQPGVEQFF
abundance: .; v_gene: TRBV7-3; j_gene: TRBJ1-2; d_gene: .; CDR3nt: TGTGCCAGCAGCTTAAGTAGCGCCTATGGCTACACCTTC; CDR3aa: CASSLSSAYGYTF
abundance: .; v_gene: TRBV27; j_gene: TRBJ2-6; d_gene: TRBD2; CDR3nt: TGTGCCAGCACTATTGGGGGGGGGACTGGGGCCAACGTCCTGACTTTC; CDR3aa: CASTIGGGTGANVLTF
abundance: .; v_gene: TRBV28; j_gene: TRBJ1-1; d_gene: TRBD1; CDR3nt: TGTGCCAGCAGTCGACCCGGGACAGGGTGGACTGAAGCTTTCTTT; CDR3aa: CASSRPGTGWTEAFF
abundance: .; v_gene: TRBV3-1/TRBV3-2; j_gene: TRBJ2-7; d_gene: .; CDR3nt: TGTGCCAGCAGCCAAGCTCAAGCGGGACAGGTCTACGAGCAGTACTTC; CDR3aa: CASSQAQAGQVYEQYF
abundance: .; v_gene: TRBV7-8; j_gene: TRBJ1-5; d_gene: .; CDR3nt: TGTGCCAGCAGCTTAGCTTATGGGTCGGGGACACACTACAATCAGCCCCAGCATTTT; CDR3aa: CASSLAYGSGTHYNQPQHF
abundance: .; v_gene: TRBV23-1; j_gene: TRBJ2-6; d_gene: TRBD2; CDR3nt: TGCGCCAGCGGTCCTCTCGGGACACCAGCCGGGACTAGCGGGTCGTTCTCTGGGGCCAACGTCCTGACTTTC; CDR3aa: CASGPLGTPAGTSGSFSGANVLTF
abundance: .; v_gene: TRBV18; j_gene: TRBJ2-7; d_gene: .; CDR3nt: TGTGCCAGCTCACTAACGGACAGTCGCGAGCAGTACTTC; CDR3aa: CASSLTDSREQYF
abundance: .; v_gene: TRBV4-3; j_gene: TRBJ2-3; d_gene: TRBD2; CDR3nt: TGCGCCAGCAGCCTTACCTTTACCGGGAGGGCCTACACAGATACGCAGTATTTT; CDR3aa: CASSLTFTGRAYTDTQYF
abundance: .; v_gene: TRBV6-6; j_gene: TRBJ2-5; d_gene: .; CDR3nt: TGTGCCAGCAGTCAGACAGGAAAAGAGACCCAGTACTTC; CDR3aa: CASSQTGKETQYF
abundance: once; v_gene: TRBV5-1; j_gene: TRBJ2-2; d_gene: .; CDR3nt: TGCGCCAGCAGCCTGGCAGGGGCCCTCGCGAACACCGGGGAGCTGTTTTTT; CDR3aa: CASSLAGALANTGELFF
abundance: .; v_gene: TRBV5-6; j_gene: TRBJ1-1; d_gene: TRBD1; CDR3nt: TGTGCCAGCAGCGAGACAGGGTGGGACACTGAAGCTTTCTTT; CDR3aa: CASSETGWDTEAFF
abundance: .; v_gene: TRBV2; j_gene: TRBJ2-2; d_gene: TRBD2; CDR3nt: TGTGCCAGCAGTGAAGCGCATAACGGGAGGGAACGGGCCACCGGGGAGCTGTTTTTT; CDR3aa: CASSEAHNGRERATGELFF
abundance: .; v_gene: TRBV7-2; j_gene: TRBJ1-6; d_gene: .; CDR3nt: TGTGCCAGCAGCTTACGTAACGGGGGGCGCGTAGGATCACCCCTCCACTTT; CDR3aa: CASSLRNGGRVGSPLHF
abundance: .; v_gene: TRBV6-6; j_gene: TRBJ2-4; d_gene: TRBD1; CDR3nt: TGTGCCAGCAGCAATCCCGGGACAGAAAAAAACATTCAGTACTTC; CDR3aa: CASSNPGTEKNIQYF
abundance: .; v_gene: TRBV29-1; j_gene: TRBJ1-1; d_gene: TRBD1; CDR3nt: TGCAGCGTTACGGGACAGGGTAACACTGAAGCTTTCTTT; CDR3aa: CSVTGQGNTEAFF
abundance: .; v_gene: TRBV3-1/TRBV3-2; j_gene: TRBJ1-4; d_gene: .; CDR3nt: TGTGCCAGCAGCCAAGCGGGATCAGTATCTTTTTTT; CDR3aa: CASSQAGSVSFF
abundance: .; v_gene: TRBV19; j_gene: TRBJ1-5; d_gene: TRBD1; CDR3nt: TGTGCCAGTTCCGGGACAGGGGACAATCAGCCCCAGCATTTT; CDR3aa: CASSGTGDNQPQHF
abundance: few; v_gene: TRBV5-1; j_gene: TRBJ2-7; d_gene: .; CDR3nt: TGCGCCAGCAGCTTGGGGGACTTGACATTCTCCTACGAGCAGTACTTC; CDR3aa: CASSLGDLTFSYEQYF
abundance: .; v_gene: TRBV4-2; j_gene: TRBJ2-1; d_gene: TRBD2; CDR3nt: TGTGCCAGCAGCCCTAGCGGTCCGTACGATGAGCAGTTCTTC; CDR3aa: CASSPSGPYDEQFF
abundance: .; v_gene: TRBV24-1; j_gene: TRBJ2-1; d_gene: TRBD2; CDR3nt: TGTGCCACCAGTGATTCAGGGACTAGGGTAGCGTTCTTC; CDR3aa: CATSDSGTRVAFF
abundance: .; v_gene: TRBV6-5; j_gene: TRBJ2-7; d_gene: .; CDR3nt: TGTGCCAGCAGTTTAGGGGGTTCCTACGAGCAGTACTTC; CDR3aa: CASSLGGSYEQYF
abundance: once; v_gene: TRBV15; j_gene: TRBJ2-7; d_gene: .; CDR3nt: TGTGCCACCAGCAGAGATCGTGGGGCGGGGAACTACGAGCAGTACTTC; CDR3aa: CATSRDRGAGNYEQYF
abundance: .; v_gene: TRBV7-9; j_gene: TRBJ2-1; d_gene: TRBD2; CDR3nt: TGTGCCAGCAGTCTAGGGCGTCTAGCGGGAGCCAATGAGCAGTTCTTC; CDR3aa: CASSLGRLAGANEQFF
abundance: .; v_gene: TRBV15; j_gene: TRBJ2-5; d_gene: .; CDR3nt: TGTGCCACCAGCAGAGTGGGGAGGCGAGAGACCCAGTACTTC; CDR3aa: CATSRVGRRETQYF
abundance: .; v_gene: TRBV7-8; j_gene: TRBJ1-2; d_gene: .; CDR3nt: TGTGCCAGCAGCCCAATTGACACTTCTAACTATGGCTACACCTTC; CDR3aa: CASSPIDTSNYGYTF